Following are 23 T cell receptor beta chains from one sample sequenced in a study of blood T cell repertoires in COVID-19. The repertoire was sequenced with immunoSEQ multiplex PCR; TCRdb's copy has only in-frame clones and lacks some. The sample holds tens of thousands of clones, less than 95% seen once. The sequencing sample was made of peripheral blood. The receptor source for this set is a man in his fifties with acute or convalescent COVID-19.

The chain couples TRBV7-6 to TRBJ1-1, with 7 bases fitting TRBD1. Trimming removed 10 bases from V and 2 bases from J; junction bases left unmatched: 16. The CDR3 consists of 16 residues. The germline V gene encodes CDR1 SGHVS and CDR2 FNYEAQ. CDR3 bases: TGTGCCACAAAGACCGGGACAGAATTCGCAAACACTGAAGCTTTCTTT. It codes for CATKTGTEFANTEAFF. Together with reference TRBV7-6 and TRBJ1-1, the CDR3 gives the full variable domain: GAGVSQSPRYKVTKRGQDVALRCDPISGHVSLYWYRQALGQGPEFLTYFNYEAQQDKSGLPNDRFSAERPEGSISTLTIQRTEQRDSAMYRCATKTGTEFANTEAFFGQGTRLTVV.

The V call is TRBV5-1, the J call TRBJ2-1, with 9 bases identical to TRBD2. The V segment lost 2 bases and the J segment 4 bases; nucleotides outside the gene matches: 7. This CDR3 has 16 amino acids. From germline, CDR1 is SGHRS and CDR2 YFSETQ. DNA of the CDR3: TGCGCCAGCAGCTTAGTCCCTAGCGGGGAATACAATGAGCAGTTCTTC. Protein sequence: CASSLVPSGEYNEQFF.

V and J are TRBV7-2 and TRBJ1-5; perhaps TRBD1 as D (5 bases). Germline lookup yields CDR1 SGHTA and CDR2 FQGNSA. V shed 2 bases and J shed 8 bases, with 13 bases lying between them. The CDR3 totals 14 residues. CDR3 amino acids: CASSLRPGEKPQHF. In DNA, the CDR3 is TGTGCCAGCAGCTTAAGACCGGGGGAGAAGCCCCAGCATTTT.

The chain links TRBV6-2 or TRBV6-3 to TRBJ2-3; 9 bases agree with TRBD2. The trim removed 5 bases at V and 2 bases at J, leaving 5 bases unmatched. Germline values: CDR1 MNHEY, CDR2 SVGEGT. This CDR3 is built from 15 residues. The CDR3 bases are TGTGCCAGCAGTCGCGGGACTAGCCTCACAGATACGCAGTATTTT. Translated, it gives CASSRGTSLTDTQYF.

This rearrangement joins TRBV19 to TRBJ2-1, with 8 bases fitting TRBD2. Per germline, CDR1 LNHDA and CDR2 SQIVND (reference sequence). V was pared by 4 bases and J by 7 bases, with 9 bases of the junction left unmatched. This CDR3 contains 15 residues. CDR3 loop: CASSTGGTGGNEQFF. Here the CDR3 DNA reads TGTGCCAGTAGTACCGGAGGGACGGGGGGGAATGAGCAGTTCTTC.

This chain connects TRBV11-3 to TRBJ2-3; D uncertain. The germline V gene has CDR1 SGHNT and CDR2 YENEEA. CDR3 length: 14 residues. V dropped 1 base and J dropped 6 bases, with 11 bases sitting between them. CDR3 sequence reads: CASSLGLLGDTQYF. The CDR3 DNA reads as TGTGCCAGCAGCTTAGGCCTCCTCGGGGATACGCAGTATTTT.

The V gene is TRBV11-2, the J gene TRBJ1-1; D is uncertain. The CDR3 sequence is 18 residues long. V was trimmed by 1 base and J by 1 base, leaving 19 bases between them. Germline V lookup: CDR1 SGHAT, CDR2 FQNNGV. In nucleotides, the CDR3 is TGTGCCAGCAGCTTAGCTGTGTCGGTCCCGAGGGAGAACACTGAAGCTTTCTTT. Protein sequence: CASSLAVSVPRENTEAFF.

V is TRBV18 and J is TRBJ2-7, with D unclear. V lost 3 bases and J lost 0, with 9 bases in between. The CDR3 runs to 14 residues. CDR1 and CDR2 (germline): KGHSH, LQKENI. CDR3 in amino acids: CASSPTSGSYEQYF. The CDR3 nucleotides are TGTGCCAGCTCACCTACGTCAGGCTCCTACGAGCAGTACTTC.

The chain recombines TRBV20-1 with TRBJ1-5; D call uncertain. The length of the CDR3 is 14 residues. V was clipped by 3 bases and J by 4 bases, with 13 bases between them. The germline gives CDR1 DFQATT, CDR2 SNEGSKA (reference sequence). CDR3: CSASRPEINQPQHF. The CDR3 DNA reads TGCAGTGCTAGTAGACCGGAGATAAATCAGCCCCAGCATTTT.

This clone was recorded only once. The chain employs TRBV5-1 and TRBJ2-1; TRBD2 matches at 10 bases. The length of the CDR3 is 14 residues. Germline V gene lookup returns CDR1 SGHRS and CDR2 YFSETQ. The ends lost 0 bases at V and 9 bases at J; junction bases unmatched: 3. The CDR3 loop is CASSLASGGGEQFF. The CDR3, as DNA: TGCGCCAGCAGCTTGGCTAGCGGGGGAGGTGAGCAGTTCTTC.

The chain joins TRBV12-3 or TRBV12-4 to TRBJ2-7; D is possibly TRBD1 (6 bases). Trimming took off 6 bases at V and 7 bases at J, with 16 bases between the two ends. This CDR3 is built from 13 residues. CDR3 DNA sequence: TGTGCCAGCAGGGTCGGGACAATTGGTGAGCAGTACTTC. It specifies CASRVGTIGEQYF.

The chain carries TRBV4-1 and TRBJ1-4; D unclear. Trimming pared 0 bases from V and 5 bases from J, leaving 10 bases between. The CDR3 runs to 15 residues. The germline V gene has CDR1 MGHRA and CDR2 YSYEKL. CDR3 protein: CASSQERVTNEKLFF. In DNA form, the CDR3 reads TGCGCCAGCAGCCAAGAGAGGGTTACGAATGAAAAACTGTTTTTT.

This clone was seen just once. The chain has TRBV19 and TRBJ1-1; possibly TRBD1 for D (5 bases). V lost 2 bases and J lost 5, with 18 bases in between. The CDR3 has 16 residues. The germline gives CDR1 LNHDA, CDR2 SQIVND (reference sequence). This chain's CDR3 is CASSISILGRGTEAFF. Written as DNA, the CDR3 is TGTGCCAGTAGTATATCGATTCTAGGGAGGGGAACTGAAGCTTTCTTT.

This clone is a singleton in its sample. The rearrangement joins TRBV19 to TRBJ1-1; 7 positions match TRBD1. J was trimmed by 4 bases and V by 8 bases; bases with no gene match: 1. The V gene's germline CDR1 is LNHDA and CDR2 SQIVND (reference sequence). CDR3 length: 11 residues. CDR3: CASSGGTEAFF. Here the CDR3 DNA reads TGTGCCAGTTCAGGGGGCACTGAAGCTTTCTTT.

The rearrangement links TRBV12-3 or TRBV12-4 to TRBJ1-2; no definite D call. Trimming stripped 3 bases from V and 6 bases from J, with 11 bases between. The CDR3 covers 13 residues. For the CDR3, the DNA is TGTGCCAGCAGTTTCTTCCCAGTGGATGGCTACACCTTC. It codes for CASSFFPVDGYTF.

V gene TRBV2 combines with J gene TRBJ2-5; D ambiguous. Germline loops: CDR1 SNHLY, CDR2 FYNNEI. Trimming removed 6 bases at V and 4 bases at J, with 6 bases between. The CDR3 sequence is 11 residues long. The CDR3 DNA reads TGTGCCAGCAGGCTCGGAGAGACCCAGTACTTC. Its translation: CASRLGETQYF.

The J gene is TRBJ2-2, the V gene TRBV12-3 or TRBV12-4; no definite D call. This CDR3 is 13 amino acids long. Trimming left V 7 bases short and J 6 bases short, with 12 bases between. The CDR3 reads CASTPGTAGELFF. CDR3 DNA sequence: TGTGCCAGCACCCCCGGTACGGCCGGGGAGCTGTTTTTT.

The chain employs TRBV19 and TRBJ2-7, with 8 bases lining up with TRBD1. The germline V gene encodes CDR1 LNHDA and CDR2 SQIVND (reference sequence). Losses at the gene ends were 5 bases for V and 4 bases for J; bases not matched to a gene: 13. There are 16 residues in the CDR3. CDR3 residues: CASSAHHGQGLYEQYF. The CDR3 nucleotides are TGTGCCAGTAGTGCCCACCATGGACAGGGATTATACGAGCAGTACTTC.

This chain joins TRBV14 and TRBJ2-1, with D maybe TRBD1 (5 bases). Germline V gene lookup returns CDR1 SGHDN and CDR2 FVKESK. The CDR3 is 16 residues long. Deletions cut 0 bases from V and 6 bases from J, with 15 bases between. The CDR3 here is CASSQDRRVSINEQFF. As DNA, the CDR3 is TGTGCCAGCAGCCAAGACCGCAGGGTCTCTATCAATGAGCAGTTCTTC. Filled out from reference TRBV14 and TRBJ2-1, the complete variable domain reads EAGVTQFPSHSVIEKGQTVTLRCDPISGHDNLYWYRRVMGKEIKFLLHFVKESKQDESGMPNNRFLAERTGGTYSTLKVQPAELEDSGVYFCASSQDRRVSINEQFFGPGTRLTVL.

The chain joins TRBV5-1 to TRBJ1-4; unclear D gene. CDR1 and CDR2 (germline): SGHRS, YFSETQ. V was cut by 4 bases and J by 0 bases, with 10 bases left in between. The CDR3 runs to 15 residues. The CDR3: CASSRVAATNEKLFF. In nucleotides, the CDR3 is TGCGCCAGCAGCCGCGTGGCGGCAACTAATGAAAAACTGTTTTTT. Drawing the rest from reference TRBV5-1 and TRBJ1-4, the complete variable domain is KAGVTQTPRYLIKTRGQQVTLSCSPISGHRSVSWYQQTPGQGLQFLFEYFSETQRNKGNFPGRFSGRQFSNSRSEMNVSTLELGDSALYLCASSRVAATNEKLFFGSGTQLSVL.

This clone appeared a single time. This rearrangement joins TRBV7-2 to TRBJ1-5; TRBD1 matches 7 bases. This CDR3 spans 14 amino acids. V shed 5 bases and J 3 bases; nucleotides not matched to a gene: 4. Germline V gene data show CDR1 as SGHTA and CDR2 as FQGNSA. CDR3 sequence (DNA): TGTGCCAGCAGCACAGGGGTACTCAATCAGCCCCAGCATTTT. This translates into CASSTGVLNQPQHF. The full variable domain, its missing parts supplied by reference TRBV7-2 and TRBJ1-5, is GAGVSQSPSNKVTEKGKDVELRCDPISGHTALYWYRQSLGQGLEFLIYFQGNSAPDKSGLPSDRFSAERTGGSVSTLTIQRTQQEDSAVYLCASSTGVLNQPQHFGDGTRLSIL.

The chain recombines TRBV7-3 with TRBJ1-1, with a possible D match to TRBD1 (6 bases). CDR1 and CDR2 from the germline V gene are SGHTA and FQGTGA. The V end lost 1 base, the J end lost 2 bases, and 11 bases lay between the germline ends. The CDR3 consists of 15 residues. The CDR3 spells CASSLMGGPNTEAFF. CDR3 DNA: TGTGCCAGCAGCTTAATGGGGGGGCCCAACACTGAAGCTTTCTTT. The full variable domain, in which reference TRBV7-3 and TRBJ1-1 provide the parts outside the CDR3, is GAGVSQTPSNKVTEKGKYVELRCDPISGHTALYWYRQSLGQGPEFLIYFQGTGAADDSGLPNDRFFAVRPEGSVSTLKIQRTERGDSAVYLCASSLMGGPNTEAFFGQGTRLTVV.

The CDR3: CASSLDGSREGAHGYTF. In DNA, the CDR3 is TGTGCCAGCAGCTTAGATGGATCCAGGGAGGGAGCGCATGGCTACACCTTC. The chain uses TRBV7-3 and TRBJ1-2, with D possibly matching TRBD1 (5 bases). This CDR3 contains 17 residues. Germline CDR1 SGHTA, CDR2 FQGTGA. The V end lost 2 bases, the J end lost 6 bases, and 22 bases lay between the germline ends. Combining the CDR3 with reference TRBV7-3 and TRBJ1-2 gives the whole variable domain GAGVSQTPSNKVTEKGKYVELRCDPISGHTALYWYRQSLGQGPEFLIYFQGTGAADDSGLPNDRFFAVRPEGSVSTLKIQRTERGDSAVYLCASSLDGSREGAHGYTFGSGTRLTVV.